This T cell receptor (beta chain) was profiled in a study of long-term antiretroviral therapy in people with HIV. As to this clone: Its cognate antigen is unknown.

The run of the v3.0 immunoSEQ assay was at survey level. It was roughly 35,000-50,000 T-cell genomes per sample that sequencing targeted. The data were produced by immunoSEQ multiplex PCR, yet TCRdb's version contains in-frame clones alone and is incomplete. The table lists 8,400 or so clones, around 84% of them singletons, with about a tenth in the top ten. Study outcomes and limitations: Controls had broader CDR3 length ranges than HIV repertoires did.

Prior to DNA extraction, the samples held about 0.95-11 million cryopreserved PBMC. Germline trimming cut 4 bases from V and 10 bases from J; bases unmatched to any gene: 8. The length of the CDR3 is 12 residues. The germline V gene encodes CDR1 SGHRS and CDR2 YFSETQ. The chain recombines TRBV5-1 with TRBJ2-7; 7 nucleotides align to TRBD1. This clonotype originated in a man aged 25 to 40 with HIV. The sample here was unsorted PBMCs, taken 0.3 years before starting antiretroviral therapy. The CDR3 sequence: CASSTGTDLQYF. DNA for the CDR3: TGCGCCAGCAGCACCGGGACAGACCTACAGTACTTC.